Listed here are 21 T cell receptor beta chains from one sample, sequenced in a study of identifying expanded T cells in peripheral blood. The protocol was immunoSEQ multiplex PCR, while the TCRdb copy is restricted to in-frame clones and leaves out a portion. The sample lists roughly 100,000 clones; 85% to 90% were seen once. Sequencing input: blood. All receptors come from a person aged 18 to 75 in good health.

The genes are TRBV4-1 and TRBJ1-2; weak D call: TRBD1 (5 bases). The V and J ends lost 1 base and 7 bases respectively, with 13 bases between them. The CDR3 length is 14 residues. Per the germline V gene, CDR1 is MGHRA and CDR2 is YSYEKL. The CDR3 DNA follows: TGCGCCAGCAGCCAAGCCCAGGGCTTTGCTGGCTACACCTTC. Translating it yields CASSQAQGFAGYTF.

The chain uses TRBV29-1 and TRBJ2-1, with D perhaps TRBD2 (6 bases). The ends were cut back, 7 bases at V and 1 base at J, with 20 bases in the middle. The germline V gene encodes CDR1 SQVTM and CDR2 ANQGSEA. The CDR3 totals 16 residues. The CDR3 here is CSAVGEDYLSYNEQFF. The CDR3 DNA follows: TGCAGCGCCGTCGGGGAGGACTACCTATCCTACAATGAGCAGTTCTTC.

The chain uses TRBV30 and TRBJ1-5; 8 nucleotides align to TRBD1. V dropped 3 bases and J dropped 11; count of bases not matched to a gene: 9. Germline V lookup: CDR1 GTSNPN, CDR2 SVGIG (reference sequence). The CDR3 is 13 residues long. In DNA, the CDR3 is TGTGCCTGGAGCGCGACAGGGGCCGCGGCCCAGCATTTT. It yields the protein CAWSATGAAAQHF.

The rearrangement joins TRBV4-3 to TRBJ2-7; TRBD1 matches at 10 bases. CDR1 is LGHNA and CDR2 is YSLEER in the germline V gene. V lost 4 bases, J lost 4 bases, and 7 bases stayed unmatched. The CDR3 totals 15 residues. The CDR3, as DNA: TGCGCCAGCAGCCGAAACGCGGGACAGGGGTACGAGCAGTACTTC. It translates to CASSRNAGQGYEQYF.

The chain couples TRBV29-1 to TRBJ2-1; TRBD2 agrees at 13 bases. The CDR3 extends over 18 amino acids. V gave up 6 bases and J gave up 0 bases; unmatched junction bases: 11. Germline V gene data show CDR1 as SQVTM and CDR2 as ANQGSEA. CDR3 region: CSVPGHGTSGVSYNEQFF. The CDR3 nucleotides are TGCAGCGTCCCGGGACATGGGACTAGCGGGGTCTCCTACAATGAGCAGTTCTTC.

The CDR3 nucleotides are TGTGCCTGGGGAACCCAGGGACGGCAGCCCCAGCATTTT. The encoded protein is CAWGTQGRQPQHF. The chain joins TRBV30 to TRBJ1-5; maybe TRBD1 (5 bases). V dropped 5 bases and J dropped 7 bases, with 15 bases sitting between them. Germline CDR1 and CDR2: GTSNPN and SVGIG (reference sequence). CDR3 length equals 13 residues.

This rearrangement joins TRBV18 to TRBJ1-6; TRBD1 is a possible D gene (6 bases). The CDR3 runs to 15 residues. Germline assignment: CDR1 KGHSH and CDR2 LQKENI. Trimming pared 6 bases from V and 8 bases from J, leaving 17 bases between. The CDR3 here is CASSPAQGRDSPLHF. In DNA, the CDR3 is TGTGCCAGCTCTCCCGCGCAGGGGCGGGATTCACCCCTCCACTTT.

The V and J genes are TRBV4-2 and TRBJ2-5; D is ambiguous. The closer fit of TRBJ2-7 to the DNA end suggests the J call may be wrong. The germline V gene has CDR1 LGHNA and CDR2 YNFKEQ. The CDR3 runs 13 residues. CDR3 in DNA: TGTGCCAGCAGCCAAGATCACATTGGCGAGCAGTACTTC. It yields the protein CASSQDHIGEQYF.

The chain is built from TRBV6-5 and TRBJ2-1; 7 bases are shared with TRBD1. The germline gives CDR1 MNHEY, CDR2 SVGAGI. The CDR3 runs 12 residues. The trim removed 6 bases at V and 7 bases at J, leaving 3 bases unmatched. As DNA, the CDR3 is TGTGCCAGCAGCTCAGGGGGAAATGAGCAGTTCTTC. Amino acids: CASSSGGNEQFF.

This chain links TRBV7-2 with TRBJ2-1, with TRBD1 matching 10 bases. V lost 5 bases to trimming and J lost 12 bases; unmatched junction nucleotides: 19. CDR3 length: 17 residues. Per germline, CDR1 SGHTA and CDR2 FQGNSA. CDR3: CASSGFRSGQGTFRQFF. The CDR3, as DNA: TGTGCCAGCAGCGGTTTCCGCTCGGGACAGGGGACTTTCCGGCAGTTCTTC.

This chain links TRBV5-8 with TRBJ1-5; 10 nucleotides match TRBD1. The length of the CDR3 is 16 residues. The germline V gene encodes CDR1 SGHTS and CDR2 YDEGEE. With V trimmed by 4 bases and J by 0 bases, 4 bases remained unmatched. CDR3 residues: CASSPGTGDSNQPQHF. CDR3 nucleotides: TGTGCCAGCAGCCCCGGGACAGGGGATAGCAATCAGCCCCAGCATTTT.

This chain connects TRBV20-1 to TRBJ1-2; D gene unclear. The germline CDR1 and CDR2 sequences are DFQATT and SNEGSKA (reference sequence). The CDR3 is 11 residues long. V gave up 3 bases and J gave up 0 bases, with 2 bases separating them. Written as DNA, the CDR3 is TGCAGTGCTAGCTCTAACTATGGCTACACCTTC. It yields the protein CSASSNYGYTF.

V gene TRBV28 combines with J gene TRBJ2-5; D remains ambiguous. Trimming took 2 bases from V and 0 from J, leaving 7 bases between them. Germline CDR1 is MDHEN and CDR2 is SYDVKM. The CDR3 totals 14 residues. CDR3 in amino acids: CASSLELNQETQYF. The CDR3 DNA is TGTGCCAGCAGTTTAGAGCTAAACCAAGAGACCCAGTACTTC.

The CDR3 DNA reads TGTGCCAGCAGCCCCACAAGGATACAGGGGTACGAGCAGTACTTC. It translates to CASSPTRIQGYEQYF. The chain recombines TRBV7-2 with TRBJ2-7, with 7 bases matching TRBD1. This CDR3 region has 15 residues. Trimming removed 5 bases from V and 4 bases from J; junction bases left unmatched: 11. Looked up from germline, CDR1 is SGHTA and CDR2 is FQGNSA.

There are a few counts of this clone. The chain recombines TRBV6-5 with TRBJ1-6, with D tentatively TRBD1 (6 bases). Germline CDR1 reads MNHEY; CDR2 reads SVGAGI. Trimming pared 6 bases from V and 9 bases from J, leaving 12 bases between. The CDR3 totals 13 residues. DNA for the CDR3: TGTGCCAGCAGCCCACAGGGAATTTCACCCCTCCACTTT. Residues: CASSPQGISPLHF.

The chain employs TRBV5-4 and TRBJ1-2, with 9 bases lining up with TRBD1. The CDR3 length is 17 residues. Trimming cost V 1 base and J 5 bases; bases outside gene matches: 12. Germline V lookup: CDR1 SGHNT, CDR2 YYREEE (reference sequence). CDR3 nucleotides: TGTGCCAGCAGCTTGCCAGGGACAGGGAGGGAAAAGTATGGCTACACCTTC. It yields the protein CASSLPGTGREKYGYTF.

V usage is TRBV28 and J usage is TRBJ2-5, with D possibly matching TRBD1 (5 bases). V lost 4 bases and J 5 bases, leaving 14 bases between the germline ends. CDR3 length: 14 residues. In germline, CDR1 is MDHEN, CDR2 SYDVKM. CDR3 amino acids: CASSSAQGYETQYF. The DNA of the CDR3 is TGTGCCAGCAGTTCCGCCCAGGGTTACGAGACCCAGTACTTC.

Only one count was recorded for this clone. The genes are TRBV6-6 and TRBJ2-3; no clear D gene. The CDR3 has 15 amino acids. Trimming shortened V by 6 bases and J by 4 bases, and 17 bases separated the two germline ends. CDR1 is MNHNY and CDR2 is SVGAGI in the germline V gene (reference sequence). The CDR3 loop reads CASSDRRVRADTQYF. CDR3 nucleotides: TGTGCCAGCAGCGACCGTCGGGTTCGGGCAGATACGCAGTATTTT.

This chain joins TRBV6-5 and TRBJ1-1, with D tentatively TRBD1 (6 bases). The CDR3 is made up of 14 amino acids. Germline values: CDR1 MNHEY, CDR2 SVGAGI. Trimming cost V 6 bases and J 1 base, with 12 bases left between them. DNA of the CDR3: TGTGCCAGCAGCCCTTTGGGGGCGAACACTGAAGCTTTCTTT. Protein: CASSPLGANTEAFF.

The V call is TRBV6-5, the J call TRBJ1-2; tentatively, D is TRBD1 (6 bases). The germline V and J ends were trimmed by 4 bases and 14 bases, with 23 bases remaining between them. In germline, CDR1 is MNHEY, CDR2 SVGAGI. The CDR3 extends over 14 amino acids. The CDR3 DNA sequence: TGTGCCAGCAGTTTCCTCTCTTCGTCAGGGGCGGGAACCTTC. It yields the protein CASSFLSSSGAGTF.

This clone occurred a few times. This chain links TRBV10-3 with TRBJ2-7; perhaps TRBD2 as D (5 bases). Trimming shortened V by 5 bases and J by 11 bases, and 13 bases separated the two germline ends. The germline V gene encodes CDR1 ENHRY and CDR2 SYGVKD. CDR3 length: 11 residues. CDR3 protein: CAISFGESKYF. In DNA, the CDR3 is TGTGCCATCAGTTTCGGGGAATCCAAGTACTTC.